The rows below give T cell receptor beta chains drawn from one sample of a study of TIL therapy for anti-PD-1-resistant metastatic lung cancer. Libraries were prepared by immunoSEQ multiplex PCR; TCRdb keeps only in-frame clonotypes and omits some of them. The sample contains just under 60,000 clones, more than 60% of which appear only once. This material consisted of blood, taken at baseline. These receptors all stem from a person aged 25-79 years with non-small cell lung cancer. CDR3s include the opening cysteine and the closing phenylalanine or tryptophan. A D gene is named only where the DNA matches it firmly. Size is omitted from some rows. Given values are once, few, many or a class for expanded clones.

d_gene | j_gene | abundance | v_gene | len | CDR3nt | CDR3aa
. | TRBJ1-1 | . | TRBV13 | 16 | TGTGCCAGCAGCCCGCTCGCAGGGACCGGGAACACTGAAGCTTTCTTT | CASSPLAGTGNTEAFF
. | TRBJ1-1 | . | TRBV6-5 | 13 | TGTGCCAGCAGCCCGGGACGCCGCGAGCAAGCTTTCTTT | CASSPGRREQAFF
. | TRBJ2-2 | . | TRBV7-3 | 14 | TGTGCCAGCAGCCCCGAGGGGCACACCGGGGAGCTGTTTTTT | CASSPEGHTGELFF
TRBD1 | TRBJ2-3 | few | TRBV6-1 | 15 | TGTGCCAGCAGTGAACTTCAGGGGGCTTCAGATACGCAGTATTTT | CASSELQGASDTQYF
TRBD2 | TRBJ2-1 | once | TRBV28 | 15 | TGTGCCAGCAGGGCAGCGGGAGACGGCTACAATGAGCAGTTCTTC | CASRAAGDGYNEQFF
. | TRBJ2-1 | . | TRBV6-6 | 15 | TGTGCCAGCATCCGGGTATCTAGCTCCTACAATGAGCAGTTCTTC | CASIRVSSSYNEQFF
. | TRBJ1-3 | . | TRBV10-3 | 16 | TGTGCCATCAGTGAGTCTTCGGGGATCTCTGGAAACACCATATATTTT | CAISESSGISGNTIYF
TRBD2 | TRBJ2-1 | . | TRBV7-2 | 15 | TGTGCCAGCAGAAGGACTAGCGGGTTGGACAATGAGCAGTTCTTC | CASRRTSGLDNEQFF
. | TRBJ2-5 | once | TRBV7-3 | 14 | TGTGCCAGCAGCTTCCGAGGACAGACCGAGACCCAGTACTTC | CASSFRGQTETQYF
. | TRBJ1-2 | . | TRBV27 | 14 | TGTGCCAGCAGTTTACACGGGGCTGCGGGAGGCTACACCTTC | CASSLHGAAGGYTF
TRBD2 | TRBJ2-1 | . | TRBV5-1 | 13 | TGCGCCAGCCAACTAGCGGGCCACAATGAGCAGTTCTTC | CASQLAGHNEQFF
. | TRBJ1-1 | . | TRBV18 | 14 | TGTGCCAGCTCACTCAGACAGGAGGACACTGAAGCTTTCTTT | CASSLRQEDTEAFF
. | TRBJ2-7 | once | TRBV7-8 | 17 | TGTGCCAGCAGCACTAGCGTAAGTTGGGACAGTACCTACGAGCAGTACTTC | CASSTSVSWDSTYEQYF
. | TRBJ2-7 | few | TRBV14 | 12 | TGTGCCACCTCGACAGTTCCCTACGAGCAGTACTTC | CATSTVPYEQYF
TRBD1 | TRBJ1-4 | few | TRBV6-1 | 15 | TGTGCCAGCAGTGACCCGGGACAGGGGAAGGAAAAACTGTTTTTT | CASSDPGQGKEKLFF
TRBD1 | TRBJ1-1 | . | TRBV28 | 15 | TGTGCCAGCAGTCCCGGGACAGGGTTCGACACTGAAGCTTTCTTT | CASSPGTGFDTEAFF
. | TRBJ1-2 | . | TRBV19 | 16 | TGTGCCAGTAACCACGGTAGGGGGGAGCTCAACTATGGCTACACCTTC | CASNHGRGELNYGYTF
TRBD1 | TRBJ1-5 | . | TRBV5-6 | 16 | TGTGCCAGCAGCTTGGCCCAGGGGGGGAGCAATCAGCCCCAGCATTTT | CASSLAQGGSNQPQHF
TRBD2 | TRBJ2-5 | . | TRBV25-1 | 18 | TGTGCCAGCAGTGAAGGGGTCCCTAGCGGGAAAGACGAAGAGACCCAGTACTTC | CASSEGVPSGKDEETQYF
. | TRBJ2-3 | . | TRBV12-1 | 18 | TGTGCCAGCAGCCCGACGAGGGGACTCCGGAGTCACACAGATACGCAGTATTTT | CASSPTRGLRSHTDTQYF
. | TRBJ2-3 | . | TRBV29-1 | 13 | TGCAGCGTGGCCCCCCCTGGCCACGATACGCAGTATTTT | CSVAPPGHDTQYF
TRBD1 | TRBJ1-1 | few | TRBV6-1 | 16 | TGTGCCAGCAGTGAAGCCTGGACAGGAAAGAACACTGAAGCTTTCTTT | CASSEAWTGKNTEAFF
TRBD1 | TRBJ2-7 | . | TRBV6-6 | 11 | TGTGCCACAGCATCTGGGACAGGGTTGTACTTC | CATASGTGLYF
TRBD1 | TRBJ1-3 | . | TRBV13 | 19 | TGTGCCAGCAGCTTAGGTCAGGGGGCGCGACTGAGAACTGGAAACACCATATATTTT | CASSLGQGARLRTGNTIYF
. | TRBJ2-7 | once | TRBV5-1 | 13 | TGCGCCAGCAGCTTGGTGGGATCCTACGAGCAGTACTTC | CASSLVGSYEQYF
. | TRBJ2-7 | few | TRBV2 | 10 | TGTGCCAGCAGTAACTACGAGCAGTACTTC | CASSNYEQYF
TRBD1 | TRBJ1-5 | . | TRBV7-2 | 16 | TGTGCCAGCAGCTCGATCGTGGGACAGGGCAATCAGCCCCAGCATTTT | CASSSIVGQGNQPQHF
TRBD1 | TRBJ2-3 | once | TRBV2 | 13 | TGTGCCAGCAGGGACAGGGACGCAGATACGCAGTATTTT | CASRDRDADTQYF
. | TRBJ2-6 | . | TRBV15 | 16 | TGTGCCACCAGCAGAGAGTGGGCAGCTGGGGCCAACGTCCTGACTTTC | CATSREWAAGANVLTF
TRBD1 | TRBJ2-2 | . | TRBV7-8 | 15 | TGTGCCAGCAGCTGGACAGGGGGCGCGACCGGGGAGCTGTTTTTT | CASSWTGGATGELFF
TRBD2 | TRBJ2-3 | . | TRBV5-5 | 18 | TGTGCCAGCAGCTTGCAACTAGCGGGAGGCGGGAGCACAGATACGCAGTATTTT | CASSLQLAGGGSTDTQYF
TRBD2 | TRBJ2-4 | . | TRBV19 | 16 | TGTGCCAGTAGTATAGATCTGGGTGCGGGGGGAGACATTCAGTACTTC | CASSIDLGAGGDIQYF
TRBD1 | TRBJ1-1 | . | TRBV6-5 | 14 | TGTGCCAGCAGAGAGGACAGGGCGAACACTGAAGCTTTCTTT | CASREDRANTEAFF
. | TRBJ1-1 | . | TRBV4-1 | 16 | TGCGCCAGCAGCCAGCAATGGGTTATTGGGGGCCCTGAAGCTTTCTTT | CASSQQWVIGGPEAFF
TRBD1 | TRBJ1-5 | . | TRBV10-1 | 14 | TGCGCCAGCAGTGCAACAGGGGCGCATCAGCCCCAGCATTTT | CASSATGAHQPQHF
TRBD1 | TRBJ2-7 | . | TRBV6-1 | 15 | TGTGCCAGCAGTGAAGCGCTTGGGACAGGGGACGAGCAGTACTTC | CASSEALGTGDEQYF
TRBD2 | TRBJ2-5 | . | TRBV29-1 | 14 | TGCAGCGCTGTGGGGGGGAGAGCTTGGGAGACCCAGTACTTC | CSAVGGRAWETQYF
. | TRBJ1-4 | . | TRBV2 | 14 | TGTGCCAGCAGAGGTGGTTTGACTAATGAAAAACTGTTTTTT | CASRGGLTNEKLFF
. | TRBJ1-2 | . | TRBV14 | 14 | TGTGCCAGCCGAAGCGACACCGATGTCTATGGCTACACCTTC | CASRSDTDVYGYTF
TRBD1 | TRBJ1-4 | . | TRBV7-2 | 15 | TGTGCCAGCAGCTACACAGGGGCAACTAATGAAAAACTGTTTTTT | CASSYTGATNEKLFF
. | TRBJ2-1 | . | TRBV9 | 15 | TGTGCCAGCAGCGCACAGCCTACCCTTGCCAATGAGCAGTTCTTC | CASSAQPTLANEQFF
TRBD2 | TRBJ2-1 | few | TRBV11-3 | 16 | TGTGCCAGCAGCTTAGGCACTAGCGGGGGGGCTGATGAGCAGTTCTTC | CASSLGTSGGADEQFF
. | TRBJ1-5 | . | TRBV10-2 | 13 | TGCGCCAGCAGTGCCCAGGGCAATCAGCCCCAGCATTTT | CASSAQGNQPQHF
. | TRBJ2-2 | . | TRBV11-3 | 14 | TGTGCCAGCAGCTTAAGCTTTCCGGTCGGGGAGCTGTTTTTT | CASSLSFPVGELFF
. | TRBJ2-5 | . | TRBV7-2 | 15 | TGTGCCAGCAGCAGAGCTGCAGTCTATAAAGAGACCCAGTACTTC | CASSRAAVYKETQYF
. | TRBJ2-2 | . | TRBV2 | 15 | TGTGCCAGCACCCCCGGTGGGTCATTGAGCGGGGAGCTGTTTTTT | CASTPGGSLSGELFF
. | TRBJ1-3 | . | TRBV27 | 15 | TGTGCCAGCAGTGCCCTAGGGGGGTACGGAAACACCATATATTTT | CASSALGGYGNTIYF
TRBD1 | TRBJ1-4 | . | TRBV29-1 | 14 | TGCAGCGTCCAGTGGGGACAGGGTCGGGAAAAACTGTTTTTT | CSVQWGQGREKLFF
. | TRBJ2-2 | few | TRBV27 | 14 | TGTGCCAGCAGTTTTGCCCCGAACACCGGGGAGCTGTTTTTT | CASSFAPNTGELFF
. | TRBJ1-4 | . | TRBV2 | 13 | TGTGCCAGCATCCGTCTGACAGTGGAAAAACTGTTTTTT | CASIRLTVEKLFF
. | TRBJ1-2 | few | TRBV4-1 | 15 | TGCGCCAGCAGCCAAGTTAAGGGTGCGTATGATGGCTACACCTTC | CASSQVKGAYDGYTF
TRBD1 | TRBJ2-7 | . | TRBV11-2 | 15 | TGTGCCAGCAGACAAATTCCGGGACAGAGCTACGAGCAGTACTTC | CASRQIPGQSYEQYF